This T cell receptor beta chain was found in a study of lymphopenia after photon versus proton radiotherapy. Study observations and caveats: Only patients who died were analyzed for survival; proton advantage is unproven. Relative stability marked proton patients; photon patients lost diversity and naive cells. After lymphocyte nadir, photon-treated repertoires showed oligoclonal expansion, especially CD8+ Temra.

Only in-frame clones appear in the TCRdb table, and some are missing; sequencing was by immunoSEQ multiplex PCR. The sample yields more than 25,000 clones, roughly four fifths seen once. Of note for this clone: Its antigen remains unknown.

The junction had 11 bases not matched to a gene; V was cut back by 4 bases and J by 2 bases. CDR1 is MDHEN, CDR2 SYDVKM, per germline. This CDR3 is built from 17 residues. The V and J genes are TRBV28 and TRBJ1-3; 7 bases are a match to TRBD1. This receptor was taken from a woman between 50 and 59 years old with pancreatic cancer. The source was peripheral blood, collected from a patient treated with photon-based radiotherapy. CDR3 in amino acids: CASSSQSWDRTGNTIYF. The CDR3 DNA is TGTGCCAGCAGTTCCCAGTCCTGGGACAGAACTGGAAACACCATATATTTT.